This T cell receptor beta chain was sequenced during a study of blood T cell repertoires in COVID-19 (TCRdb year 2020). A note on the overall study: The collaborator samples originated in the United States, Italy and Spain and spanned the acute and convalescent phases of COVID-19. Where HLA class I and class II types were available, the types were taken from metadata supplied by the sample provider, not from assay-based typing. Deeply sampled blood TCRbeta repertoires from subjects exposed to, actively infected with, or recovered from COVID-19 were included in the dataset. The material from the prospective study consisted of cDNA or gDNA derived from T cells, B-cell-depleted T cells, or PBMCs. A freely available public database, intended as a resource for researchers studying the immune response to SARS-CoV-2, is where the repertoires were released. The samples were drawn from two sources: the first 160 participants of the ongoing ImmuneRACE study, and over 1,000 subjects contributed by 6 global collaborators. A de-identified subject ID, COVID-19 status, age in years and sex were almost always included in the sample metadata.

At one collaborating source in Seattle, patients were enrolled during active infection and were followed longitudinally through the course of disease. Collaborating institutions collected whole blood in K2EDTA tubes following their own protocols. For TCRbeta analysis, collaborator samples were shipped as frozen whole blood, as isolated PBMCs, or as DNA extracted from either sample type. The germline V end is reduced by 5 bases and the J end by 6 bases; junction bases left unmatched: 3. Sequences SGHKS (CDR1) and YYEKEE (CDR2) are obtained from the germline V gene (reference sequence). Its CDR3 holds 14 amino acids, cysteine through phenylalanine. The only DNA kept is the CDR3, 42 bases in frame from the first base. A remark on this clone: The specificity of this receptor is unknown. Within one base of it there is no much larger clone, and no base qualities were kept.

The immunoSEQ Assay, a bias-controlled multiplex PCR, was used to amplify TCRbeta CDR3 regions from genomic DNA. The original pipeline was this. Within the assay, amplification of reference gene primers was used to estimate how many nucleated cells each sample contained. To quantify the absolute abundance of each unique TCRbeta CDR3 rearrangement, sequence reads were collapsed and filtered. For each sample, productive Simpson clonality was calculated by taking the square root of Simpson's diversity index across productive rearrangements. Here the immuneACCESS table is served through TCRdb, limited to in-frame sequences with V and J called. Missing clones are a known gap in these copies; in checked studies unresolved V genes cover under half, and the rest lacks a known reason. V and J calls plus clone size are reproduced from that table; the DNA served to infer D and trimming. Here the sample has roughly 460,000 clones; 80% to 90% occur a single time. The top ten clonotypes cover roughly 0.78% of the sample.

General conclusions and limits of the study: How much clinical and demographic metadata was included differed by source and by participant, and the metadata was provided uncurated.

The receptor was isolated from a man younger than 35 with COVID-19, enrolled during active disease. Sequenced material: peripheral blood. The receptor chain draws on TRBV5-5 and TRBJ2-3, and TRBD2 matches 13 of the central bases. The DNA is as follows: TGTGCCAGCAGTGGACTAGCGGGAGTGGATACGCAGTATTTT. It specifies CASSGLAGVDTQYF.